This record looks at one T cell receptor beta chain sequence and its context. Antigen: not known. This specimen comes from a study of cytomegalovirus exposure and HLA in healthy donors. Study-wide results and caveats: Previous analysis showed most TCR beta V segments were productive about 87% or about 30% of the time. Indistinguishable V segments such as TRBV6-2 and TRBV6-3 were excluded. TCR beta chains numbering 164 were designated cytomegalovirus-associated.

The junction had 4 bases not matched to a gene; V was cut back by 8 bases and J by 1 base. The CDR3 runs to 13 residues. The germline CDR1 and CDR2 sequences are SGHTA and FQGTGA. The PCR contained 60 Vbeta and 13 Jbeta primers. The table came from immunoSEQ multiplex PCR; TCRdb's copy has only in-frame clones and leaves some out. In the table there are 160,000 or so clones, around 69% of which are singletons. The TCR comes from a woman aged 25 to 39 in good health and CMV-seronegative. Sequences were obtained from PBMCs. This chain joins TRBV7-3 and TRBJ1-1; TRBD1 aligns across 7 bases. Here the CDR3 DNA reads TGTGCCAGCTCGGGACAGCCGAACACTGAAGCTTTCTTT. It is translated as CASSGQPNTEAFF.